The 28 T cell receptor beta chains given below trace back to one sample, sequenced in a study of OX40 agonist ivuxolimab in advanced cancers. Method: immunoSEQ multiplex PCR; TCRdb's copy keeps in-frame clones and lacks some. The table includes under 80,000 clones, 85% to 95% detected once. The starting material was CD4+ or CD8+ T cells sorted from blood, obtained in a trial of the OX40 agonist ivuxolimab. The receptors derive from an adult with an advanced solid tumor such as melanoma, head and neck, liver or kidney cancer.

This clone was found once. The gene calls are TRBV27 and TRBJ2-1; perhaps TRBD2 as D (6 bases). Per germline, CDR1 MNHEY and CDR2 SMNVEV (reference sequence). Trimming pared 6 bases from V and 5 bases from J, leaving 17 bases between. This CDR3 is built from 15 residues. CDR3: CASRAYPGLNNEQFF. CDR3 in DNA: TGTGCCAGCAGAGCTTACCCGGGACTTAACAATGAGCAGTTCTTC.

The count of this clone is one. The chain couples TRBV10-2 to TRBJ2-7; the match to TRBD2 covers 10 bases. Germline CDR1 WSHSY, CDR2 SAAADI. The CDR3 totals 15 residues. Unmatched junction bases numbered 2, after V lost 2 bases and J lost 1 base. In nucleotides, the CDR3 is TGCGCCAGCAGTGAGGAACTAGCGGGGTCCTACGAGCAGTACTTC. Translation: CASSEELAGSYEQYF.

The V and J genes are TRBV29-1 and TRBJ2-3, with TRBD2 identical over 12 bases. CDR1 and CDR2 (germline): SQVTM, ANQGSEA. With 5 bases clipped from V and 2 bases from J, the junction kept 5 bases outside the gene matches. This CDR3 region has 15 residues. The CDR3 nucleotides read TGCAGCGTTTCCGGACTAGCGGGATACACAGATACGCAGTATTTT. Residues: CSVSGLAGYTDTQYF.

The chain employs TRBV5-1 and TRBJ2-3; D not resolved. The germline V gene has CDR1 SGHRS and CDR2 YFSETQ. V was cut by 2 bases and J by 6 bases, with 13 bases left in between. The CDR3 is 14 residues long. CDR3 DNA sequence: TGCGCCAGCAGCTTCGAACAGATCAGGGATACGCAGTATTTT. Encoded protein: CASSFEQIRDTQYF.

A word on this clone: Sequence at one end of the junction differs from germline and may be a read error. CDR3 sequence reads: CASSLDGSYEQYF. The CDR3 DNA is TGTGCTAGCAGCCTCGACGGCTCCTACGAGCAGTACTTC. This rearrangement joins TRBV7-7 to TRBJ2-7; D unclear. This CDR3 contains 13 residues. The germline V gene encodes CDR1 SSHAT and CDR2 FNYEAQ (reference sequence).

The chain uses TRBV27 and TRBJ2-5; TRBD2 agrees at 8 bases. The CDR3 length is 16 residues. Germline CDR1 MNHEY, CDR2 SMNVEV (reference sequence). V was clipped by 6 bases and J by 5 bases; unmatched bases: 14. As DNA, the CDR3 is TGTGCCAGCAGCCCGGGACTAGTCGGGGGCAAGGAGACCCAGTACTTC. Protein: CASSPGLVGGKETQYF.

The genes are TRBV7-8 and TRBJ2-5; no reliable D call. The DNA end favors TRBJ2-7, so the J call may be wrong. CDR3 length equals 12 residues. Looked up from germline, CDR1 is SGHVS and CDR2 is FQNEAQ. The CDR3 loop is CATLHRESEQYF. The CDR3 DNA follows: TGTGCCACCCTTCATAGGGAATCCGAGCAGTACTTC.

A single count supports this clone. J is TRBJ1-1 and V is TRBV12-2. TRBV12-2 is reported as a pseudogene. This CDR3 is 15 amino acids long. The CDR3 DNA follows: TGTGCAAGTCGCTTACTAGGCAGATTCAACACTGAAGCTTTCTTT. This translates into CASRLLGRFNTEAFF.

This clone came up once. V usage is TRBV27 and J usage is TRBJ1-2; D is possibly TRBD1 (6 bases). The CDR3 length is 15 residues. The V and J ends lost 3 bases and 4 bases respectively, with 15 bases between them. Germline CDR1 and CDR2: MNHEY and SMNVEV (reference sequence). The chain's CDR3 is CASSLKQGRSYGYTF. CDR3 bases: TGTGCCAGCAGTTTGAAACAGGGAAGGAGCTATGGCTACACCTTC.

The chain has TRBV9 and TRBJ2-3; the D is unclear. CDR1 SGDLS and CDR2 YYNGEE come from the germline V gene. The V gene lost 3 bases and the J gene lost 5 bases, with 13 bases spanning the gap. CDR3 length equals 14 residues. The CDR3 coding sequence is TGTGCCAGCAGCGCCCCAAATCCGGGAGATACGCAGTATTTT. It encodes CASSAPNPGDTQYF.

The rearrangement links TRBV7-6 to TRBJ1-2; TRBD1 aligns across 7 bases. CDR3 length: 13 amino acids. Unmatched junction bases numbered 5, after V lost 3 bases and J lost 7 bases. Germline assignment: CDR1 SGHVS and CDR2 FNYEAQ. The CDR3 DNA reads TGTGCCAGCAGCTTGGATCAGGGGGGTGGCTACACCTTC. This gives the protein CASSLDQGGGYTF.

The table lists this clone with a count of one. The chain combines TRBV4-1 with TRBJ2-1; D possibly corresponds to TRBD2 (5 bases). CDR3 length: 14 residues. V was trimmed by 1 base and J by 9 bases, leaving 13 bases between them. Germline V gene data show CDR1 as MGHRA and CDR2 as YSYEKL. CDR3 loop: CASSQVKLGGEQFF. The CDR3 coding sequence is TGCGCCAGCAGCCAAGTAAAGCTTGGAGGTGAGCAGTTCTTC.

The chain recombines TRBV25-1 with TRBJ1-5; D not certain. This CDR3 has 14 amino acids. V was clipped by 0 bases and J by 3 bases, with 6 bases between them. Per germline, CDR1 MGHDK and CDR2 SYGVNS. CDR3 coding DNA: TGTGCCAGCAGTGAATATGTCTTCAATCAGCCCCAGCATTTT. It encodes CASSEYVFNQPQHF.

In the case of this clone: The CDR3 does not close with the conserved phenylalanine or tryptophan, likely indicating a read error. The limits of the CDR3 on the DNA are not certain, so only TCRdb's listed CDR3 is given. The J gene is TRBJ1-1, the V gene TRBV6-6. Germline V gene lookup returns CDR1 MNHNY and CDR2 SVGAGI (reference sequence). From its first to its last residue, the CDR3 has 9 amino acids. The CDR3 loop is CASSYPPSL.

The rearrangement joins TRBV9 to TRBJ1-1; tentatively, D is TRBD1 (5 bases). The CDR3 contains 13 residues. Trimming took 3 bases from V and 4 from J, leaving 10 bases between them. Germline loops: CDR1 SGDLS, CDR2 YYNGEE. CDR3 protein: CASSGGTGTEAFF. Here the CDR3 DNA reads TGTGCCAGCAGCGGAGGGACGGGCACTGAAGCTTTCTTT.

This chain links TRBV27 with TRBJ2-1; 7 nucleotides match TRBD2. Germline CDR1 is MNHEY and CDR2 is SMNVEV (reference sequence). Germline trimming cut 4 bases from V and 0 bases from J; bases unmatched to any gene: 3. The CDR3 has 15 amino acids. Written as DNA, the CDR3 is TGTGCCAGCAGTTCAGCGGGGCGCTCCTACAATGAGCAGTTCTTC. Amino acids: CASSSAGRSYNEQFF.

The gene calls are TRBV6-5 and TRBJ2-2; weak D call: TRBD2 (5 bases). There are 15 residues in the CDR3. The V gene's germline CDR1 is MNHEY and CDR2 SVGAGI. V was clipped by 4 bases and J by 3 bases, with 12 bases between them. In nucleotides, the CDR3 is TGTGCCAGCAGTTCGGGAAGGGCCTACACCGGGGAGCTGTTTTTT. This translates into CASSSGRAYTGELFF.

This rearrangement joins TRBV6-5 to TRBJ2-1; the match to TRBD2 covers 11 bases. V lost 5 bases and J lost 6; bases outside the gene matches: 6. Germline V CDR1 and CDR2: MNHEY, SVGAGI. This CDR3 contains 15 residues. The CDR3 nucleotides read TGTGCCAGCAGTCTGACTAGCGGGAACGTCAATGAGCAGTTCTTC. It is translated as CASSLTSGNVNEQFF.

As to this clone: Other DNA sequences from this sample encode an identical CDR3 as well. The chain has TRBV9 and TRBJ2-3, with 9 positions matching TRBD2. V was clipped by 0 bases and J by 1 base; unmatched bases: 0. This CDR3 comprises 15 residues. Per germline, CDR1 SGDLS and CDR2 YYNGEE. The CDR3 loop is CASSVGGGGTDTQYF. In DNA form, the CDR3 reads TGTGCCAGCAGCGTAGGCGGGGGGGGCACAGATACGCAGTATTTT.

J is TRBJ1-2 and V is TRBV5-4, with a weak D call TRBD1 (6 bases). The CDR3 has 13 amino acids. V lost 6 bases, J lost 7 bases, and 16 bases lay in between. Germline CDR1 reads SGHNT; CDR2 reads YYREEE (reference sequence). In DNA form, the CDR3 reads TGTGCCAGCAAGGGGCAGGGGTACCTTGGCTACACCTTC. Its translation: CASKGQGYLGYTF.

CDR3 protein: CASSLVGTAYNEQFF. CDR3 nucleotides: TGTGCCAGCAGCTTGGTGGGGACGGCCTACAATGAGCAGTTCTTC. The chain joins TRBV5-8 to TRBJ2-1; TRBD1 or TRBD2 may be the D gene (5 bases each). Germline V gene data show CDR1 as SGHTS and CDR2 as YDEGEE. This CDR3 comprises 15 residues. V lost 0 bases to trimming and J lost 2 bases, with 9 bases between them.

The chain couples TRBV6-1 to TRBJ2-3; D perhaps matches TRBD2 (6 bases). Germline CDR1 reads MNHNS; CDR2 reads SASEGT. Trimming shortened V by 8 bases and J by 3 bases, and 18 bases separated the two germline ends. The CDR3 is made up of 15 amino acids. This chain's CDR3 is CASQSGEGTTDTQYF. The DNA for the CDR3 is TGTGCCAGCCAGAGCGGCGAGGGGACTACAGATACGCAGTATTTT.

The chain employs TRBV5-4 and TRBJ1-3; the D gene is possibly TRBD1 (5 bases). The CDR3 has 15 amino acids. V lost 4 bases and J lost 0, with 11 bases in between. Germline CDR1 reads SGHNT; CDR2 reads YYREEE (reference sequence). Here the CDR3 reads CASSRGTSSGNTIYF. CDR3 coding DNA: TGTGCCAGCAGCCGGGGCACAAGCTCTGGAAACACCATATATTTT.

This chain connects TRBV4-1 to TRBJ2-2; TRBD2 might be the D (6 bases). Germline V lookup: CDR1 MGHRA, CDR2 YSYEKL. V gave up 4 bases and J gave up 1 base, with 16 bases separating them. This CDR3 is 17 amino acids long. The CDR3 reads CASSPYFGGLNTGELFF. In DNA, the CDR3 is TGCGCCAGCAGCCCATATTTCGGGGGATTGAACACCGGGGAGCTGTTTTTT.

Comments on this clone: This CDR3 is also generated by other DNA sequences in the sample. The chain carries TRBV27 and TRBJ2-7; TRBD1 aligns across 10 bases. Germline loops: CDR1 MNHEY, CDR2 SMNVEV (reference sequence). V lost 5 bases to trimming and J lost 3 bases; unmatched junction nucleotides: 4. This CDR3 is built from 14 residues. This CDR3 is CASSLGQGGYEQYF. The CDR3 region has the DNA TGTGCCAGCAGTCTCGGACAGGGGGGCTACGAGCAGTACTTC.

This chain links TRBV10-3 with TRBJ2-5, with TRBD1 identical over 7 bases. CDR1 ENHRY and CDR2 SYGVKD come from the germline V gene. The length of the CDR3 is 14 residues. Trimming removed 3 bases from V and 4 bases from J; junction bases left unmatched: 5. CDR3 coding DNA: TGTGCCATCAGTGAAGGGGGCGCGATAGAGACCCAGTACTTC. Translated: CAISEGGAIETQYF.

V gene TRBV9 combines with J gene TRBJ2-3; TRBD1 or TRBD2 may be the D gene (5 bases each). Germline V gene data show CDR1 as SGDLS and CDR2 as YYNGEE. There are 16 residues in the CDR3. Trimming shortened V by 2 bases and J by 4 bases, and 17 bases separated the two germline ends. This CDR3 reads CASSVLRDQFPDTQYF. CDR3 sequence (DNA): TGTGCCAGCAGCGTTCTAAGGGACCAGTTCCCAGATACGCAGTATTTT.

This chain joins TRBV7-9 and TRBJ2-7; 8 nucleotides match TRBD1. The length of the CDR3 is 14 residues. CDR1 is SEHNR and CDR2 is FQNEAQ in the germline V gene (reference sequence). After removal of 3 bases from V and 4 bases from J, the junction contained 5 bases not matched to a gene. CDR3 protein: CASSFADRAYEQYF. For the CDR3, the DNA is TGTGCCAGCAGCTTCGCGGACAGGGCTTACGAGCAGTACTTC.